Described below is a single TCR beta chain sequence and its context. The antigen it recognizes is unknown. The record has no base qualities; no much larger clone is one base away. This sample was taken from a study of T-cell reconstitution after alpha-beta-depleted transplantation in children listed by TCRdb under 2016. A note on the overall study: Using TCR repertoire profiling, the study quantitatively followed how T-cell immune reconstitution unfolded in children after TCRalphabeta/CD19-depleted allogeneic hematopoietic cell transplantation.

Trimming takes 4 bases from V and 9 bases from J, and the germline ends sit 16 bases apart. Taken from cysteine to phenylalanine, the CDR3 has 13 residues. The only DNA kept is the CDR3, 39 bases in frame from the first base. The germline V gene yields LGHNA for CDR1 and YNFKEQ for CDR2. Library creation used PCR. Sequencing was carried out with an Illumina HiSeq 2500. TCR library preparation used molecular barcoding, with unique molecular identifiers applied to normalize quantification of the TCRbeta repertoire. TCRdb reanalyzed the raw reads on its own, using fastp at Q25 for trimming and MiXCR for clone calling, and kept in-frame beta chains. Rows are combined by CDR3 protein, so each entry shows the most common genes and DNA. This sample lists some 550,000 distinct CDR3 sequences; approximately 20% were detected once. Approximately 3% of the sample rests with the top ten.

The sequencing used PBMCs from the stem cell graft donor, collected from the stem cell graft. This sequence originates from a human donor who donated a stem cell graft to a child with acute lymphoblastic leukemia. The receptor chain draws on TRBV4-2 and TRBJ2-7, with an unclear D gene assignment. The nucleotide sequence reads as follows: TGTGCCAGCAGCCTTAGGTATGGGATCCTGCAGTACTTC. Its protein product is CASSLRYGILQYF.